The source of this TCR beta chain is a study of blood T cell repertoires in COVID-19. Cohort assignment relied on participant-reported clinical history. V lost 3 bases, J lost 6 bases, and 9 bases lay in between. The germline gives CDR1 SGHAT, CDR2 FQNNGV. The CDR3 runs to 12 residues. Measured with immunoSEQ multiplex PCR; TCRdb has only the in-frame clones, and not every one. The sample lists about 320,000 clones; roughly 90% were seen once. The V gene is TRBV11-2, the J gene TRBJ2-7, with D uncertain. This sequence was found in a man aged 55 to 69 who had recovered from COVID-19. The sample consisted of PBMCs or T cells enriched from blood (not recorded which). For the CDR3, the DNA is TGTGCCAGCAGCTTGGCCCCCCCCGAGCAGTACTTC. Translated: CASSLAPPEQYF.